Listed below are T cell receptor beta chains from one sample, sequenced in a study of early T cells in non-severe SARS-CoV-2 infection. TCRdb used MiXCR to reprocess the 5' RACE reads, holding one entry per CDR3 protein. Of tens of thousands of distinct CDR3 sequences listed, roughly 15% are singletons. Sequenced material: whole blood, taken at baseline. All receptors come from an adult who was a healthcare worker with PCR-confirmed SARS-CoV-2 infection or an uninfected control (not recorded which). CDR3s include the opening cysteine and the closing phenylalanine or tryptophan. A D gene is named only where the DNA matches it firmly. Size is stated for part of the rows, as once, few or many counts, or as a class when the clone is expanded.

>.|TRBV9|TRBD2|TRBJ2-7
TGTGCCAGCAGCTCTTCGACTAGCAGCTACGAGCAGTACTTC
CASSSSTSSYEQYF
>.|TRBV7-2|TRBD2|TRBJ2-3
TGTGCCAGCAGCTCCCAACCCACTCGACTAGCGATTAGCACAGATACGCAGTATTTT
CASSSQPTRLAISTDTQYF
>many|TRBV27|.|TRBJ2-6
TGTGCCAGCAGTTTATCCGCCCCTGGGGCCAACGTCCTGACTTTC
CASSLSAPGANVLTF
>many|TRBV2|.|TRBJ1-2
TGTGCCAGCAGTGACGGGGGACGTGGTTTGAATGGCTACACCTTC
CASSDGGRGLNGYTF
>many|TRBV7-2|TRBD1|TRBJ2-5
TGTGCCAGCAGCTCTAACAGGGGAAAAGAGACCCAGTACTTC
CASSSNRGKETQYF
>.|TRBV20-1|TRBD2|TRBJ2-3
TGCAGTGCTAGAGGAGGGGGGACTAGAGGTACAGATACGCAGTATTTT
CSARGGGTRGTDTQYF
>.|TRBV13|TRBD2|TRBJ2-2
TGTGCCAGCAGCTTGAGCCTTCGACTAGCGGAATCGAACACCGGGGAGCTGTTTTTT
CASSLSLRLAESNTGELFF
>few|TRBV2|TRBD1|TRBJ1-5
TGTGCCAGCAGCCGGGACAGCCCGGATCAGCCCCAGCATTTT
CASSRDSPDQPQHF
>.|TRBV3-1|TRBD1|TRBJ2-7
TGTGCCAGCAGCCAATCCGGACAGGGGTCCTACGAGCAGTACTTC
CASSQSGQGSYEQYF
>.|TRBV4-1|TRBD2|TRBJ2-1
TGCGCCAGCAGCCAAGGATTGACTAGCGGGAATGAGCAGTTCTTC
CASSQGLTSGNEQFF
>few|TRBV7-2|.|TRBJ2-7
TGTGCCAGCAGCGCCCACTACGAGCAGTACTTC
CASSAHYEQYF
>few|TRBV20-1|TRBD2|TRBJ2-3
TGCAGTGCTAGATCCGCTAGCGGGAGTTCGTGGTACACAGATACGCAGTATTTT
CSARSASGSSWYTDTQYF
>.|TRBV5-1|.|TRBJ1-3
TGCGCCAGCAGCCATCAGGCAGCCGCCTCTGGAAACACCTTATATTTT
CASSHQAAASGNTLYF
>.|TRBV14|TRBD1|TRBJ2-7
TGTGCCAGCAGTGGACAGGACTCCTACGAGCAGTACTTC
CASSGQDSYEQYF
>.|TRBV5-4|.|TRBJ1-1
TGTGCCAGCAGCCCGTTCCGGGGGAACACTGAAGCTTTCTTT
CASSPFRGNTEAFF
>many|TRBV19|.|TRBJ2-2
TGTGCCACCCCTTCTAAGGATGCGAACGGGGAGCTGTTTTTT
CATPSKDANGELFF
>.|TRBV29-1|TRBD2|TRBJ2-1
TGCTCCTCCCTCAGCGGGAGAGTCAATGAGCAGTTCTTC
CSSLSGRVNEQFF
>few|TRBV6-1|.|TRBJ1-2
TGTGCCAGCAGTGAAGGGGCGGTGGATTATGGCTACACCTTC
CASSEGAVDYGYTF
>many|TRBV7-6|.|TRBJ2-1
TGTGCCAGCAGCTTAATTCCCTACAATGAGCAGTTCTTC
CASSLIPYNEQFF
>many|TRBV7-8|.|TRBJ2-2
TGTGCCAGCAGCTTAGCGCCTAGCATGGGGGAGCTGTTTTTT
CASSLAPSMGELFF
>.|TRBV6-6|TRBD1|TRBJ2-7
TGTGCCAGCAGTTACTCTCCGGACAGGACCTACGAGCAGTACTTC
CASSYSPDRTYEQYF
>few|TRBV18|TRBD2|TRBJ2-3
TGTGCCAGCTCGGCTCTAGCGGCTAGCACAGATACGCAGTATTTT
CASSALAASTDTQYF
>few|TRBV24-1|.|TRBJ2-1
TGTGCCACCAGTGATTTCGGCTTAGCGAATGAGCAGTTCTTC
CATSDFGLANEQFF
>many|TRBV7-8|.|TRBJ1-1
TGTGCCAGCAGCTTAGTCCGCGGCACTGAAGCTTTCTTT
CASSLVRGTEAFF
>.|TRBV18|.|TRBJ1-5
TGTGCCAGCTCACTCGCTCCGGGGGCAACTCAGCCCCAGCATTTT
CASSLAPGATQPQHF
>few|TRBV6-6|.|TRBJ1-3
TGTGCCACGACCCAGGGCTTTGGAAACACCATATATTTT
CATTQGFGNTIYF
>few|TRBV18|.|TRBJ1-6
TGTGCCAGCTCACCCCAGGAGGAGGGGAATTCACCCCTCCACTTT
CASSPQEEGNSPLHF
>.|TRBV5-1|.|TRBJ1-2
TGCGCCAGCAGCCCCACCCGACAGGACTCAAAGATAAACTATGGCTACACCTTC
CASSPTRQDSKINYGYTF
>.|TRBV30|.|TRBJ1-1
TGTGCCTGGAGCGACACAGGATACGCTTTCTTT
CAWSDTGYAFF
>many|TRBV12-3/TRBV12-4|.|TRBJ2-5
TGTGCCAGCAGTGTCCCGGGACAAGAGACCCAGTACTTC
CASSVPGQETQYF
>few|TRBV12-3/TRBV12-4|TRBD1|TRBJ1-1
TGTGCCAGCTCCAGGGGGATGAACACTGAAGCTTTCTTT
CASSRGMNTEAFF
>.|TRBV28|.|TRBJ2-1
TGTGCCAGCAGACTCCCTTCCTACAATGAGCAGTTCTTC
CASRLPSYNEQFF
>few|TRBV2|TRBD1|TRBJ2-3
TGTGCCAGCAGTCTACAACAGGGGGTTGAGGATACGCAGTATTTT
CASSLQQGVEDTQYF
>many|TRBV6-2/TRBV6-3|.|TRBJ2-3
TGTGCCAGCAGTTACATCGCTAACCCCACAGATACGCAGTATTTT
CASSYIANPTDTQYF
>few|TRBV18|.|TRBJ2-7
TGTGCCAGCTCCCCCCAGTCAGGGAACCTCTACGAGCAGTACTTC
CASSPQSGNLYEQYF
>.|TRBV27|.|TRBJ1-1
TGTGCCAGCAGTTTATGGGGCAGCTCGAACACTGAAGCTTTCTTT
CASSLWGSSNTEAFF
>.|TRBV5-1|TRBD1|TRBJ2-5
TGCGCCAGCAGCACAGGGGGCCAAGAGACCCAGTACTTC
CASSTGGQETQYF
>many|TRBV30|.|TRBJ1-1
TGTGCCTGGAGTAACCTTCTTGCGAACACTGAAGCTTTCTTT
CAWSNLLANTEAFF
>.|TRBV27|TRBD1|TRBJ1-6
TGTGCCAGCAGTCAGGGACAGGGAAATTCACCCCTCCACTTT
CASSQGQGNSPLHF
>.|TRBV2|TRBD2|TRBJ2-7
TGTGCCAGCAGTGAGTTCGGGACTAGCGGGAGCCTCGAGCAGTACTTC
CASSEFGTSGSLEQYF
>.|TRBV7-3|TRBD2|TRBJ2-3
TGTGCCAGCAGCCCCAGGGGGACTAGCGTAGTAGATACGCAGTATTTT
CASSPRGTSVVDTQYF
>few|TRBV5-1|TRBD2|TRBJ2-7
TGCGCCAGCAGCTTGCTGACTAGCGGGCCTTCCTACGAGCAGTACTTC
CASSLLTSGPSYEQYF
>many|TRBV7-3|.|TRBJ2-1
TGTGCCAGCAGCTTAAATGGTGAGCAGTTCTTC
CASSLNGEQFF
>.|TRBV18|TRBD1|TRBJ1-3
TGTGCCAGCTCAGGGACAGGGACAGCTGGAAACACCATATATTTT
CASSGTGTAGNTIYF
>.|TRBV27|TRBD2|TRBJ2-3
TGTGCCAGCAGTTGGCGGGGGGGCTTCACAGATACGCAGTATTTT
CASSWRGGFTDTQYF
>few|TRBV18|.|TRBJ2-1
TGTGCCAGCTCACCACGGACTGGCCGCTCCTACAATGAGCAGTTCTTC
CASSPRTGRSYNEQFF
>medium-sized|TRBV7-9|TRBD1|TRBJ2-1
TGTGCCAGCAGCCCCCCAAGAGGGACAGTTACCTACAATGAGCAGTTCTTC
CASSPPRGTVTYNEQFF
>.|TRBV4-2|.|TRBJ2-2
TGTGCCAGCAGCCAAGGATCAGGGCCGGGCGGGGAGCTGTTTTTT
CASSQGSGPGGELFF
>few|TRBV7-9|.|TRBJ2-7
TGTGCCAGCAGCCTTGGACGGGGAGTCTACGAGCAGTACTTC
CASSLGRGVYEQYF
>.|TRBV7-3|.|TRBJ2-6
TGTGCCAGCAGCTCAGGCTCTGGGGCCAACGTCCTGACTTTC
CASSSGSGANVLTF
>.|TRBV5-1|TRBD1|TRBJ1-1
TGCGCCAGCAGGGAGGGACAGGGAAACACTGAAGCTTTCTTT
CASREGQGNTEAFF
>once|TRBV11-2|TRBD1|TRBJ1-5
TGTGCCAGCAGCCCAGACAGGGGCCGACATCAGCCCCAGCATTTT
CASSPDRGRHQPQHF
>.|TRBV20-1|TRBD2|TRBJ2-5
TGCAGTGCTAGGCCCGTTCGACTAGCGGGAAGAGAGACCCAGTACTTC
CSARPVRLAGRETQYF
>.|TRBV7-3|.|TRBJ1-1
TGTGCCAGCAGCCAACAGCCGAACACTGAAGCTTTCTTT
CASSQQPNTEAFF
>.|TRBV11-2|.|TRBJ2-3
TGTGCCAGCAGCCGACACCCCCAGGAGACCTCGTCCCAGTATTTT
CASSRHPQETSSQYF